Listed here are 16 T cell receptor beta chains from one sample, sequenced in a study of T cell responses to AZD1222 COVID-19 vaccine. Repertoires were generated with immunoSEQ multiplex PCR, while TCRdb's copy carries only in-frame clones and drops some. The data show some 140,000 clones, over 85% seen once. The sample consisted of peripheral blood, taken on day 0 of AZD1222 vaccination. These TCRs come from an adult in good health.

The chain uses TRBV4-1 and TRBJ2-2; 12 bases are shared with TRBD2. Germline-derived CDR1 and CDR2 are MGHRA and YSYEKL. V shed 0 bases and J 8 bases; nucleotides not matched to a gene: 7. The CDR3 has 17 residues. The CDR3 protein is CASSQEGLAGGPGELFF. Written as DNA, the CDR3 is TGCGCCAGCAGCCAAGAAGGCCTAGCGGGAGGGCCAGGGGAGCTGTTTTTT.

The rearrangement joins TRBV5-5 to TRBJ2-1; TRBD1 matches at 8 bases. The CDR3 runs 15 residues. Germline V gene sequence: CDR1 SGHKS, CDR2 YYEKEE (reference sequence). V lost 2 bases and J lost 1; bases outside the gene matches: 2. CDR3 sequence reads: CASSLGQGSYNEQFF. For the CDR3, the DNA is TGTGCCAGCAGCTTAGGACAGGGATCCTACAATGAGCAGTTCTTC. Full variable domain (outside the CDR3, taken from reference TRBV5-5 and TRBJ2-1): DAGVTQSPTHLIKTRGQQVTLRCSPISGHKSVSWYQQVLGQGPQFIFQYYEKEERGRGNFPDRFSARQFPNYSSELNVNALLLGDSALYLCASSLGQGSYNEQFFGPGTRLTVL.

This sequence joins TRBV15 and TRBJ2-7, with TRBD2 identical over 13 bases. The CDR3 length is 15 residues. With V trimmed by 3 bases and J by 5 bases, 4 bases remained unmatched. Germline V gives CDR1 LNHNV, CDR2 YYDKDF (reference sequence). DNA for the CDR3: TGTGCCACCAGCAGTGGGACTAGCGGGAAGAACGAGCAGTACTTC. Amino acids: CATSSGTSGKNEQYF.

The chain joins TRBV5-1 to TRBJ2-1, with unresolved D. The ends were cut back, 4 bases at V and 0 bases at J, with 14 bases in the middle. The CDR3 loop spans 16 amino acids. Germline assignment: CDR1 SGHRS and CDR2 YFSETQ. CDR3 sequence reads: CASSQNDASSYNEQFF. CDR3 DNA sequence: TGCGCCAGCAGCCAGAACGACGCCAGCTCCTACAATGAGCAGTTCTTC. Using reference TRBV5-1 and TRBJ2-1 for the parts outside the CDR3, the full variable domain is KAGVTQTPRYLIKTRGQQVTLSCSPISGHRSVSWYQQTPGQGLQFLFEYFSETQRNKGNFPGRFSGRQFSNSRSEMNVSTLELGDSALYLCASSQNDASSYNEQFFGPGTRLTVL.

This sequence joins TRBV4-2 and TRBJ2-7, with D uncertain. V was cut by 2 bases and J by 3 bases, with 8 bases left in between. The CDR3 is 13 residues long. Germline V gives CDR1 LGHNA, CDR2 YNFKEQ. The CDR3 spells CASSQYNGYEQYF. Here the CDR3 DNA reads TGTGCCAGCAGCCAATACAACGGCTACGAGCAGTACTTC.

This chain connects TRBV29-1 to TRBJ2-7; 12 bases agree with TRBD1. The length of the CDR3 is 15 residues. CDR1 is SQVTM and CDR2 is ANQGSEA in the germline V gene. The V segment lost 1 base and the J segment 7 bases; nucleotides outside the gene matches: 8. CDR3 region: CSVEGRGQGAHEQYF. CDR3 DNA sequence: TGCAGCGTTGAAGGCCGGGGACAGGGGGCGCATGAGCAGTACTTC.

This chain links TRBV28 with TRBJ1-1, with TRBD1 matching over 9 bases. The CDR3 is made up of 14 amino acids. Trimming took 6 bases from V and 5 from J; bases not matched to a gene: 7. The V gene's germline CDR1 is MDHEN and CDR2 SYDVKM. CDR3 sequence (DNA): TGTGCCAGCAGGGAACAGGGGGCGAAGACTGAAGCTTTCTTT. This codes for CASREQGAKTEAFF.

J is TRBJ1-5 and V is TRBV20-1, with D hard to call. Trimming took 3 bases from V and 0 from J, leaving 12 bases between them. The CDR3 consists of 15 residues. The V gene's germline CDR1 is DFQATT and CDR2 SNEGSKA (reference sequence). The DNA of the CDR3 is TGCAGTGCTAGTTCGATGACGGATAGCAATCAGCCCCAGCATTTT. Amino acid sequence: CSASSMTDSNQPQHF.

The V and J genes are TRBV18 and TRBJ2-2, with 8 bases lining up with TRBD1. The CDR3 is 15 amino acids. Looked up from germline, CDR1 is KGHSH and CDR2 is LQKENI. The V gene end was trimmed by 4 bases and the J gene end by 6 bases; junction bases not matched to a gene: 7. The CDR3: CASSRGQEFAGELFF. In nucleotides, the CDR3 is TGTGCCAGCTCACGGGGACAGGAATTCGCCGGGGAGCTGTTTTTT.

The rearrangement joins TRBV7-2 to TRBJ2-7; TRBD2 is a possible D gene (5 bases). Germline V CDR1 and CDR2: SGHTA, FQGNSA. This CDR3 spans 14 amino acids. Trimming left V 2 bases short and J 3 bases short, with 11 bases between. The DNA for the CDR3 is TGTGCCAGCAGCTTATTAGCGTCGCGCTACGAGCAGTACTTC. Its protein is CASSLLASRYEQYF.

This chain links TRBV27 with TRBJ1-2; D perhaps matches TRBD1 (6 bases). Trimming removed 4 bases from V and 4 bases from J, with 16 bases in between. The CDR3 sequence is 15 residues long. In germline, CDR1 is MNHEY, CDR2 SMNVEV (reference sequence). The CDR3 here is CASSSPGAGIYGYTF. The CDR3 coding sequence is TGTGCCAGCAGTTCTCCAGGGGCGGGGATCTATGGCTACACCTTC.

This chain's CDR3 is CAWSVPAGLNTEAFF. CDR3 nucleotides: TGTGCCTGGAGTGTACCGGCAGGTCTGAACACTGAAGCTTTCTTT. This rearrangement joins TRBV30 to TRBJ1-1; D remains unclear. The CDR3 has 15 amino acids. Germline V gene data show CDR1 as GTSNPN and CDR2 as SVGIG (reference sequence). The ends were cut back, 0 bases at V and 0 bases at J, with 11 bases in the middle. The entire variable domain, with the rest obtained from reference TRBV30 and TRBJ1-1, is as follows: SQTIHQWPATLVQPVGSPLSLECTVEGTSNPNLYWYRQAAGRGLQLLFYSVGIGQISSEVPQNLSASRPQDRQFILSSKKLLLSDSGFYLCAWSVPAGLNTEAFFGQGTRLTVV.

This sequence joins TRBV18 and TRBJ1-1; D is ambiguous. The CDR3 is made up of 14 amino acids. CDR1 is KGHSH and CDR2 is LQKENI in the germline V gene. V was trimmed by 3 bases and J by 1 base, leaving 9 bases between them. The CDR3 region has the DNA TGTGCCAGCTCACCCGAAGGAGGGAACACTGAAGCTTTCTTT. Translation gives CASSPEGGNTEAFF.

The genes are TRBV5-6 and TRBJ1-2; D call uncertain. Germline V gene sequence: CDR1 SGHDT, CDR2 YYEEEE. V was cut by 3 bases and J by 2 bases, with 14 bases left in between. The CDR3 sequence is 15 residues long. CDR3 DNA sequence: TGTGCCAGCAGCTCATGGCTTGGGAGAAACTATGGCTACACCTTC. This gives the protein CASSSWLGRNYGYTF. The full variable domain, with the rest looked up from reference TRBV5-6 and TRBJ1-2, is DAGVTQSPTHLIKTRGQQVTLRCSPKSGHDTVSWYQQALGQGPQFIFQYYEEEERQRGNFPDRFSGHQFPNYSSELNVNALLLGDSALYLCASSSWLGRNYGYTFGSGTRLTVV.

V usage is TRBV6-2 or TRBV6-3 and J usage is TRBJ1-2; D ambiguous. This CDR3 is 16 amino acids long. V lost 0 bases and J 2 bases, leaving 13 bases between the germline ends. Germline V lookup: CDR1 MNHEY, CDR2 SVGEGT. CDR3 nucleotide sequence: TGTGCCAGCAGTTACTCGAAGTCTCGCGGGAACTATGGCTACACCTTC. It is translated as CASSYSKSRGNYGYTF.

The rearrangement links TRBV11-1 to TRBJ2-5; D is unresolved. Germline V gives CDR1 SGHAT, CDR2 FQDESV (reference sequence). This CDR3 spans 11 amino acids. V lost 4 bases, J lost 3 bases, and 3 bases lay in between. The CDR3, as DNA: TGTGCCAGCAGCTCAGAAGAGACCCAGTACTTC. It translates to CASSSEETQYF.